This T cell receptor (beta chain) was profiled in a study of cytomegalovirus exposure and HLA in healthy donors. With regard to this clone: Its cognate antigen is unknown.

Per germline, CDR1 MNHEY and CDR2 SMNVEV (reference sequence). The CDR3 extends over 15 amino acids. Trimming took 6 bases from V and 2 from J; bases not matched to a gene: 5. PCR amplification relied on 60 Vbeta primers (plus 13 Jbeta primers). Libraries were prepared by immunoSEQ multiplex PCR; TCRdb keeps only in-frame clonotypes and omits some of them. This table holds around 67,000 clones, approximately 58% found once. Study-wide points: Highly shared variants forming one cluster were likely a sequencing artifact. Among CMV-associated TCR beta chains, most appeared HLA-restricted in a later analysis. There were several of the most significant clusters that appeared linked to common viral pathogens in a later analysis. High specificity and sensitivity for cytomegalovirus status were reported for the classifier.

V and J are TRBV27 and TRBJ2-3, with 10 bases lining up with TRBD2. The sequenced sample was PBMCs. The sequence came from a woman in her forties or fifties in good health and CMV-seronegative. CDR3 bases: TGTGCCAGCAGACCTGGACTAGCGGACACAGATACGCAGTATTTT. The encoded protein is CASRPGLADTDTQYF.